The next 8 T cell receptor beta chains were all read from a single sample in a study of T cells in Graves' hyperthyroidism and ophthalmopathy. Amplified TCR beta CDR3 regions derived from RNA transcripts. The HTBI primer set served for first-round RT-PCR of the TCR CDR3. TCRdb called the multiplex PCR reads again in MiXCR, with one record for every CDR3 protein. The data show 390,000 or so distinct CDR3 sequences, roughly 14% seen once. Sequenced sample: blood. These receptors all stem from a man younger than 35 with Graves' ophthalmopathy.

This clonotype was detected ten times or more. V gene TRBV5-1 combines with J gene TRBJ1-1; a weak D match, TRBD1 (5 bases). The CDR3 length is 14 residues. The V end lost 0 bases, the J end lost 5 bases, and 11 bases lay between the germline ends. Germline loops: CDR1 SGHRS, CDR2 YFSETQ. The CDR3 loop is CASSLEGQGTEAFF. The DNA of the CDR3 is TGCGCCAGCAGCTTGGAGGGCCAGGGAACTGAAGCTTTCTTT. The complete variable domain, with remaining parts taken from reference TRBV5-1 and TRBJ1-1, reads KAGVTQTPRYLIKTRGQQVTLSCSPISGHRSVSWYQQTPGQGLQFLFEYFSETQRNKGNFPGRFSGRQFSNSRSEMNVSTLELGDSALYLCASSLEGQGTEAFFGQGTRLTVV.

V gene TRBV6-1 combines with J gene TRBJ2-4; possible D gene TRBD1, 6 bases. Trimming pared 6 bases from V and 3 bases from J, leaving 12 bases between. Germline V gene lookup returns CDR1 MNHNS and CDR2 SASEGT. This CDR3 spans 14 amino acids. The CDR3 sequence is CASRLTGGKNIQYF. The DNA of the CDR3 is TGTGCCAGCAGGTTGACAGGTGGCAAAAACATTCAGTACTTC.

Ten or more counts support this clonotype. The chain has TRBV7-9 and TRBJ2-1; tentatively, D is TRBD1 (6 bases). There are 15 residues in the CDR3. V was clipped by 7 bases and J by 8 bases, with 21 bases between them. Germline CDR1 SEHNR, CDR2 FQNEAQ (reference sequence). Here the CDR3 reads CASTYRDSPADEQFF. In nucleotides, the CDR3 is TGTGCCAGCACCTACAGGGATTCCCCTGCCGATGAGCAGTTCTTC.

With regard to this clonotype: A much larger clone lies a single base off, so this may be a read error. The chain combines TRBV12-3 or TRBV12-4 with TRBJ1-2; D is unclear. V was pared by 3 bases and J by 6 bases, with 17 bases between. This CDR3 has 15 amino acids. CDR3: CASSFQPSEFNGYTF. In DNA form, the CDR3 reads TGTGCCAGCAGTTTCCAGCCCTCGGAGTTCAATGGCTACACCTTC.

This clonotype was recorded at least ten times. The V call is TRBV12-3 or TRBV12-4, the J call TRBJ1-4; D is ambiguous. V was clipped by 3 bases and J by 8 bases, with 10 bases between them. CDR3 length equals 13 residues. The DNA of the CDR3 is TGTGCCAGCAGTTTGGGGTTGAGAGAAAAACTGTTTTTT. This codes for CASSLGLREKLFF.

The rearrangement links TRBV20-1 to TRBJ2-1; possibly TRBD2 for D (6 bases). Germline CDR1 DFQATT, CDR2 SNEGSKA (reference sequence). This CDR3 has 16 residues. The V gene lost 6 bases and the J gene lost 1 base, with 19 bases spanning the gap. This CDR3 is CSAPNALATSYNEQFF. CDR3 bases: TGCAGTGCCCCAAATGCACTAGCAACGTCCTACAATGAGCAGTTCTTC.

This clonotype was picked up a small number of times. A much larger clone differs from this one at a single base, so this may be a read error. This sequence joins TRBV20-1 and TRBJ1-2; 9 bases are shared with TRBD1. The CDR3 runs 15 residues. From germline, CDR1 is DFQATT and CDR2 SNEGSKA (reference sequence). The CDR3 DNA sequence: TGCAGTGCTAGATTCACAGGGGGCGTAGGCTATGGCTGCACCTTC. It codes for CSARFTGGVGYGCTF.

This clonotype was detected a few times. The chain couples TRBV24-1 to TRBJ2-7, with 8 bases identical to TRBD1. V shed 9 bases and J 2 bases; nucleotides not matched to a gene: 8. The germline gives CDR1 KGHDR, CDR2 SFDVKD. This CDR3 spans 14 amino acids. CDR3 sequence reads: CATGADRDPYEQYF. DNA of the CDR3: TGTGCCACCGGAGCGGACAGGGACCCCTACGAGCAGTACTTC.